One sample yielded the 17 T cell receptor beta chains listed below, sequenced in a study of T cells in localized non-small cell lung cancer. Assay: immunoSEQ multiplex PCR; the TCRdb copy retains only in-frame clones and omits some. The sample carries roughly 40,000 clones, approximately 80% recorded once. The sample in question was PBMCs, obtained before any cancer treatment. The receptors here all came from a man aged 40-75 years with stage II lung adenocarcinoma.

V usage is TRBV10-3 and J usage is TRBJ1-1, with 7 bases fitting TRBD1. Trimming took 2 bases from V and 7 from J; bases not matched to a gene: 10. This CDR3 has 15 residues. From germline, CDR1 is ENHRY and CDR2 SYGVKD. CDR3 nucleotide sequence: TGTGCCATCAGTGAGCCCGGTAGGGGGCAAGTTGAAGCTTTCTTT. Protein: CAISEPGRGQVEAFF.

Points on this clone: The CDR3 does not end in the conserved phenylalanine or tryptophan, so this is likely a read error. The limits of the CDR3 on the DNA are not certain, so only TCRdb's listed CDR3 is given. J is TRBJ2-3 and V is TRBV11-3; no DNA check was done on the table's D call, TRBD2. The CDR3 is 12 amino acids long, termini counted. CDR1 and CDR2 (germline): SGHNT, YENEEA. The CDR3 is CASSLTGLAGVV.

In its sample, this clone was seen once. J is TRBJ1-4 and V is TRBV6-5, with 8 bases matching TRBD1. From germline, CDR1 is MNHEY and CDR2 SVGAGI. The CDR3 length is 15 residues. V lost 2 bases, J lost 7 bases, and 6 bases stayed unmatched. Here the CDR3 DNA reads TGTGCCAGCAGTTACAGTAGCAGGGGGCGTGAAAAACTGTTTTTT. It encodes CASSYSSRGREKLFF.

The CDR3 protein is CASGGGWVNTEAFF. CDR3 nucleotides: TGTGCCAGCGGAGGGGGGTGGGTGAACACTGAAGCTTTCTTT. The V gene is TRBV28, the J gene TRBJ1-1, with D maybe TRBD1 (6 bases). Germline lookup yields CDR1 MDHEN and CDR2 SYDVKM. Trimming stripped 8 bases from V and 0 bases from J, with 13 bases between. The CDR3 has 14 residues.

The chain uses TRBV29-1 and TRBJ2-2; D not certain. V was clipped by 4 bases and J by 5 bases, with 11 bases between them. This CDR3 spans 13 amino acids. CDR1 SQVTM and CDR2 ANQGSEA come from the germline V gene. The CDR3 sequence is CSVGRVPTGELFF. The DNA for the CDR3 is TGCAGCGTTGGACGGGTCCCAACCGGGGAGCTGTTTTTT.

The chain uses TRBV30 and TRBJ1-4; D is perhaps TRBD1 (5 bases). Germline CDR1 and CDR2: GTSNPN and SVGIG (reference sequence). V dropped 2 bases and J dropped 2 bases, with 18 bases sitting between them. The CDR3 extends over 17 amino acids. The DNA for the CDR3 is TGTGCCTGGAGTACCAACCTGCAGGGTCGGACTAATGAAAAACTGTTTTTT. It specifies CAWSTNLQGRTNEKLFF. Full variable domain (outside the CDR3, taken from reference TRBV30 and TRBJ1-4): SQTIHQWPATLVQPVGSPLSLECTVEGTSNPNLYWYRQAAGRGLQLLFYSVGIGQISSEVPQNLSASRPQDRQFILSSKKLLLSDSGFYLCAWSTNLQGRTNEKLFFGSGTQLSVL.

The DNA of the CDR3 is TGTGCCAGCAGCTTAGACAGGGCCTCATACAATGAGCAGTTCTTC. This encodes CASSLDRASYNEQFF. The chain couples TRBV7-2 to TRBJ2-1; tentatively, D is TRBD1 (6 bases). CDR1 is SGHTA, CDR2 FQGNSA, per germline. The CDR3 extends over 15 amino acids. Trimming took 1 base from V and 4 from J, leaving 11 bases between them.

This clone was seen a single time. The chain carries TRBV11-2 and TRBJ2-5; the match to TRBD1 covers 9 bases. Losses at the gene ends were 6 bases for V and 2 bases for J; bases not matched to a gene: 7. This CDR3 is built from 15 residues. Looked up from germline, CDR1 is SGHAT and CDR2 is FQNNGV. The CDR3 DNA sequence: TGTGCCAGCAGTGGACAGGGGAACTTACAAGAGACCCAGTACTTC. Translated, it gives CASSGQGNLQETQYF.

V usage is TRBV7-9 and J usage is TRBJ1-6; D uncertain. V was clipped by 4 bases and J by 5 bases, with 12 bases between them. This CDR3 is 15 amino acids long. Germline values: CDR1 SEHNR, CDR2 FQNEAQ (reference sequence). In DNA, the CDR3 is TGTGCCAGCAGCTCACCCGGACGGAATAATTCACCCCTCCACTTT. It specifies CASSSPGRNNSPLHF.

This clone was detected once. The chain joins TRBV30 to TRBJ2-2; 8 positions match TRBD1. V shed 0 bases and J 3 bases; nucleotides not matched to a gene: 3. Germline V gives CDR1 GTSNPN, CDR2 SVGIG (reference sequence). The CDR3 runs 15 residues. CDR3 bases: TGTGCCTGGAGTGTCGGACAGGGATACACCGGGGAGCTGTTTTTT. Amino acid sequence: CAWSVGQGYTGELFF.

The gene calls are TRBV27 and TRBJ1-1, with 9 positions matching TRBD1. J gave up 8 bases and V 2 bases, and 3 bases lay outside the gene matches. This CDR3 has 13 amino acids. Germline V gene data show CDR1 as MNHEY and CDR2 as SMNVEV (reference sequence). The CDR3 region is CASSLKGTGEAFF. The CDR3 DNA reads TGTGCCAGCAGTTTAAAGGGGACAGGGGAAGCTTTCTTT.

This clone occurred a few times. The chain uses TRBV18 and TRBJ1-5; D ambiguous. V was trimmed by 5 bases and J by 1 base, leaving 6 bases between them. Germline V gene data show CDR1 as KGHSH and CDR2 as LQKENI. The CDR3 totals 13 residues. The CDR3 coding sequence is TGTGCCAGCTCATCGGACAGCAATCAGCCCCAGCATTTT. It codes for CASSSDSNQPQHF.

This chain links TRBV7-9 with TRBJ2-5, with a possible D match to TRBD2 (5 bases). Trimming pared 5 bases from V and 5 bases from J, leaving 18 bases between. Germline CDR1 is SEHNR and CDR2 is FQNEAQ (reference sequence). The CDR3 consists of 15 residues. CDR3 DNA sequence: TGTGCCAGCAGCCCCAAGACGAGATTAGCGGAGACCCAGTACTTC. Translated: CASSPKTRLAETQYF.

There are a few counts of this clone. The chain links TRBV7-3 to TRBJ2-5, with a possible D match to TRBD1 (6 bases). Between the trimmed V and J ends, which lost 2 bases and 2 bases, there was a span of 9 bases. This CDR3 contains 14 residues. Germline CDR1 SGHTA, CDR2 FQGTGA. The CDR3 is CASSLSGQQETQYF. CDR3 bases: TGTGCCAGCAGCTTATCAGGACAGCAAGAGACCCAGTACTTC.

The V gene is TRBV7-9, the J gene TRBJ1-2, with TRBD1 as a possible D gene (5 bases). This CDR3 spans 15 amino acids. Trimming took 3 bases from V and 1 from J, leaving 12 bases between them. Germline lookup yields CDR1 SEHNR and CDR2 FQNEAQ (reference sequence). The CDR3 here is CASSFQGRINYGYTF. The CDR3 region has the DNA TGTGCCAGCAGCTTCCAGGGCCGGATTAACTATGGCTACACCTTC.

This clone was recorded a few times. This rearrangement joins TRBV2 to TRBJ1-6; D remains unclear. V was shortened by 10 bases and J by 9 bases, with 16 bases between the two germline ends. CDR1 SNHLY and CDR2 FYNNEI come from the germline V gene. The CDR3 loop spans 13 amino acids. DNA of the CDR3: TGTGCCACCCACGATCTCGCGGGTTCACCCCTCCACTTT. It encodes CATHDLAGSPLHF.

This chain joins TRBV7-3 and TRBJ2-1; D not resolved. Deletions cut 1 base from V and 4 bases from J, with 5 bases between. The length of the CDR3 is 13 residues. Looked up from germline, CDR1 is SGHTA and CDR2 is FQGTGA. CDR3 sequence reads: CASSLRSYNEQFF. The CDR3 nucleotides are TGTGCCAGCAGCTTAAGGAGTTACAATGAGCAGTTCTTC.